This T cell receptor (beta chain) was documented in a study of blood T cell repertoires in COVID-19. Study as a whole: The origin of the acute and convalescent COVID-19 samples was the United States, Italy and Spain. T cells, B-cell-depleted T cells, or PBMCs provided the cDNA or gDNA that served as material.

In germline, CDR1 is SGDLS, CDR2 YYNGEE. The CDR3 extends over 16 amino acids. With 0 bases removed from V and 5 bases from J, the gap between germline ends came to 15 bases. Per the original data handling: Reference gene primer amplification yielded estimated nucleated cell counts. The assay was immunoSEQ multiplex PCR, and TCRdb's table has in-frame clones only and misses some. The V and J calls and clone size were taken over from that table, and D and trimming were inferred from the DNA. Here the sample spans about 200,000 clones, 80% to 90% being singletons. Source material: peripheral blood. The clonotype originates from a woman aged 80 or over with acute or convalescent COVID-19. This sequence joins TRBV9 and TRBJ1-3; D perhaps matches TRBD1 (5 bases). In nucleotides, the CDR3 is TGTGCCAGCAGCGTAGAGTCCTTTGGGGCTAGAAACACCATATATTTT. Residues: CASSVESFGARNTIYF.